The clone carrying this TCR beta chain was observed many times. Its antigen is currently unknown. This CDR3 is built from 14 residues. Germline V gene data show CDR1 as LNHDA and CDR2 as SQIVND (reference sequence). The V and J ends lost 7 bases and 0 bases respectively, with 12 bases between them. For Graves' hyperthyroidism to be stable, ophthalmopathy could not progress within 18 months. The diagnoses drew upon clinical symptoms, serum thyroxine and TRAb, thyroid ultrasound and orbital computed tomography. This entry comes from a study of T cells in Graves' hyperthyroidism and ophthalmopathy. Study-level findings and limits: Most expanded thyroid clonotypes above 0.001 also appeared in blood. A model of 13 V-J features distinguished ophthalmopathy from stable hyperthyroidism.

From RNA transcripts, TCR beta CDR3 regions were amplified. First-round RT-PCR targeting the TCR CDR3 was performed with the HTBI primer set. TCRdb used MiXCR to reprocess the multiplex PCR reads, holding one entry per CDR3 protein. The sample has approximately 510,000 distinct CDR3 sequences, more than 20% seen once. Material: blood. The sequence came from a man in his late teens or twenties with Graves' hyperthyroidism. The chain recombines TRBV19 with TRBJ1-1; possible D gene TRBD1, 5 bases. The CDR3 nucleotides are TGTGCCAGTACCAAGATAGGGGTGAACACTGAAGCTTTCTTT. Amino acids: CASTKIGVNTEAFF.